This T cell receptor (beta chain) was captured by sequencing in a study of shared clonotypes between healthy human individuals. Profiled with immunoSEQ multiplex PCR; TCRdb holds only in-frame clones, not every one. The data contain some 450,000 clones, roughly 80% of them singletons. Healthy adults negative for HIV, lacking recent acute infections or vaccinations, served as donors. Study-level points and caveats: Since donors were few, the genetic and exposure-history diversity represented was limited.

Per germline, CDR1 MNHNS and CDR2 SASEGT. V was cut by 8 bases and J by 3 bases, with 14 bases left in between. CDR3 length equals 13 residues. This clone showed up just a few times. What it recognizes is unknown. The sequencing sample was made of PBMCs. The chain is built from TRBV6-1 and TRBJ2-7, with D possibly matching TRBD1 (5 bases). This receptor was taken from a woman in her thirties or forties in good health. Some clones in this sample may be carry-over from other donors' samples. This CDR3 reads CASGLLTGYEQYF. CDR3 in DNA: TGTGCCAGCGGGTTATTAACAGGCTACGAGCAGTACTTC.